The 13 T cell receptor beta chains below all came from one sample that was sequenced in a study of blood T cell repertoires in COVID-19. Only in-frame clones appear in the TCRdb table, and some are missing; sequencing was by immunoSEQ multiplex PCR. The sample holds 200,000 or so clones, more than 85% seen once. Sequencing was carried out using peripheral blood. Receptor source: a man aged 55-75 years with COVID-19, enrolled during active disease.

V is TRBV6-5 and J is TRBJ1-1; D is possibly TRBD1 (6 bases). Between the trimmed V and J ends, which lost 6 bases and 0 bases, there was a span of 11 bases. CDR1 and CDR2 from the germline V gene are MNHEY and SVGAGI. The CDR3 extends over 14 amino acids. The CDR3 region is CASSNTGLNTEAFF. The DNA of the CDR3 is TGTGCCAGCAGCAACACAGGGCTGAACACTGAAGCTTTCTTT.

V usage is TRBV19 and J usage is TRBJ1-6, with no clear D. This CDR3 spans 13 amino acids. The germline gives CDR1 LNHDA, CDR2 SQIVND (reference sequence). V lost 3 bases and J lost 6, with 6 bases in between. The CDR3 sequence is CASSIFFNSPLHF. The CDR3 DNA reads TGTGCCAGTAGTATCTTCTTTAATTCACCCCTCCACTTT.

The chain uses TRBV15 and TRBJ1-2; D is undetermined. The CDR3 runs to 16 residues. The germline CDR1 and CDR2 sequences are LNHNV and YYDKDF (reference sequence). V lost 0 bases to trimming and J lost 0 bases, with 11 bases between them. The CDR3 DNA reads TGTGCCACCAGCAGAGATCGTTCAGTGCCTAACTATGGCTACACCTTC. It yields the protein CATSRDRSVPNYGYTF.

This chain connects TRBV19 to TRBJ2-1, with TRBD1 identical over 11 bases. CDR1 LNHDA and CDR2 SQIVND come from the germline V gene (reference sequence). With 3 bases clipped from V and 6 bases from J, the junction kept 13 bases outside the gene matches. The CDR3 consists of 18 residues. The CDR3, as DNA: TGTGCCAGTAGTATGGCGTCCGGGGGGACAGGGGGAAGCAATGAGCAGTTCTTC. It translates to CASSMASGGTGGSNEQFF.

This sequence joins TRBV28 and TRBJ1-2; D uncertain. Per germline, CDR1 MDHEN and CDR2 SYDVKM. The CDR3 runs 11 residues. Between the trimmed V and J ends, which lost 7 bases and 7 bases, there was a span of 10 bases. The CDR3 protein is CASTTALGYTF. The CDR3 DNA reads TGTGCCAGCACCACTGCTCTTGGCTACACCTTC.

This chain joins TRBV30 and TRBJ1-3, with 8 bases aligning to TRBD1. V was clipped by 4 bases and J by 5 bases; unmatched bases: 10. This CDR3 spans 15 amino acids. Germline V lookup: CDR1 GTSNPN, CDR2 SVGIG (reference sequence). CDR3 residues: CAWTSRTGIRNTIYF. The CDR3 DNA follows: TGTGCCTGGACCTCCCGGACAGGGATACGAAACACCATATATTTT.

The chain uses TRBV4-1 and TRBJ1-5; possible D gene TRBD1, 5 bases. The V gene's germline CDR1 is MGHRA and CDR2 YSYEKL. Trimming stripped 4 bases from V and 6 bases from J, with 16 bases between. The CDR3 totals 15 residues. CDR3 protein: CASSLKPGGTQPQHF. CDR3 coding DNA: TGCGCCAGCAGCCTAAAGCCGGGGGGAACTCAGCCCCAGCATTTT.

The CDR3: CASSSKRQGNYGYTF. The CDR3 DNA reads TGTGCCAGCAGTTCAAAACGACAGGGCAACTATGGCTACACCTTC. This chain connects TRBV27 to TRBJ1-2; TRBD1 aligns across 7 bases. CDR1 is MNHEY and CDR2 is SMNVEV in the germline V gene (reference sequence). Trimming took 4 bases from V and 2 from J; bases not matched to a gene: 7. The CDR3 has 15 residues.

V gene TRBV27 combines with J gene TRBJ1-2, with 8 nucleotides matching TRBD1. This CDR3 has 17 residues. Germline loops: CDR1 MNHEY, CDR2 SMNVEV (reference sequence). The J segment lost 0 bases and the V segment lost 5 bases, leaving 11 bases of the junction unmatched. CDR3 in amino acids: CASSRWTGTGSNYGYTF. As DNA, the CDR3 is TGTGCCAGCAGTAGATGGACCGGGACAGGATCTAACTATGGCTACACCTTC.

CDR3 sequence: CASTDRVTDTQYF. CDR3 nucleotides: TGTGCCAGCACCGACAGGGTCACAGATACGCAGTATTTT. The V gene is TRBV12-3 or TRBV12-4, the J gene TRBJ2-3; 7 positions agree with TRBD1. This CDR3 comprises 13 residues. Trimming cost V 7 bases and J 2 bases; bases outside gene matches: 3.

The chain links TRBV6-5 to TRBJ1-1; D is unresolved. The germline gives CDR1 MNHEY, CDR2 SVGAGI. The V gene lost 4 bases and the J gene lost 0 bases, with 12 bases spanning the gap. CDR3 length equals 15 residues. Here the CDR3 DNA reads TGTGCCAGCAGTTCCTCGCAGGTCTTGAACACTGAAGCTTTCTTT. It translates to CASSSSQVLNTEAFF.

The rearrangement links TRBV29-1 to TRBJ2-2; 7 nucleotides agree with TRBD1. After removal of 1 base from V and 1 base from J, the junction contained 6 bases not matched to a gene. CDR3 size: 16 residues. From germline, CDR1 is SQVTM and CDR2 ANQGSEA. Written as DNA, the CDR3 is TGCAGCGTTGAAGCCCCCTGGACAGGGAACACCGGGGAGCTGTTTTTT. It is translated as CSVEAPWTGNTGELFF.

This chain joins TRBV6-5 and TRBJ1-1, with D unclear. Trimming pared 0 bases from V and 5 bases from J, leaving 10 bases between. The CDR3 contains 14 residues. Germline V CDR1 and CDR2: MNHEY, SVGAGI. CDR3 in amino acids: CASSYSNSGTEAFF. CDR3 bases: TGTGCCAGCAGTTACTCGAACAGCGGGACTGAAGCTTTCTTT.